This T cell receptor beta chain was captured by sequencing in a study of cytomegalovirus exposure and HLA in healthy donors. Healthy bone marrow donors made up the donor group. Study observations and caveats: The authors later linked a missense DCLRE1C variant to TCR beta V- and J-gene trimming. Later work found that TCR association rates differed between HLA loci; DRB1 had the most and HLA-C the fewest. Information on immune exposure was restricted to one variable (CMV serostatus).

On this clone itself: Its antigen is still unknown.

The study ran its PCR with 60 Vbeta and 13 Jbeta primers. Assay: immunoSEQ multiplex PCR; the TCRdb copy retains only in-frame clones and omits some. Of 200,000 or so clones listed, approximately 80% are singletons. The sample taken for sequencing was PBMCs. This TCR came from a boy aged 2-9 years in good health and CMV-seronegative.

This CDR3 reads CASSLVPGVDQPQHF. As DNA, the CDR3 is TGTGCCAGCAGCTTAGTCCCAGGGGTTGATCAGCCCCAGCATTTT. The rearrangement uses TRBV11-3 and TRBJ1-5; tentatively, D is TRBD1 (6 bases). The CDR3 is 15 residues long. CDR1 is SGHNT, CDR2 YENEEA, per germline. Deletions cut 1 base from V and 5 bases from J, with 12 bases between.